Following are 10 T cell receptor beta chains from one sample sequenced in a study of T cell repertoires in cytomegalovirus infection. These TCRs are of unknown antigen specificity. From the reads, TCRdb called clonotypes with MiXCR, one entry per CDR3 protein. This table has about 920,000 distinct CDR3 sequences, around a third appearing once. The sample here was cultured CD8+ T cells from PBMCs, taken from culture after CMV antigen stimulation. The origin of the receptors is a human donor in good health (CMV status not recorded). Some clones in this sample may be carry-over from other donors' samples.

This clonotype was counted between two and nine times. This chain joins TRBV19 and TRBJ1-1, with D perhaps TRBD1 (5 bases). CDR3 length: 14 residues. Germline V gene data show CDR1 as LNHDA and CDR2 as SQIVND (reference sequence). V gave up 3 bases and J gave up 4 bases, with 12 bases separating them. CDR3 protein: CASSMNDGGTEAFF. The CDR3 nucleotides read TGTGCCAGTAGTATGAACGATGGGGGCACTGAAGCTTTCTTT.

The chain employs TRBV20-1 and TRBJ1-1; D is possibly TRBD1 (5 bases). The CDR3 is 14 amino acids. The germline CDR1 and CDR2 sequences are DFQATT and SNEGSKA (reference sequence). The V gene lost 3 bases and the J gene lost 3 bases, with 14 bases spanning the gap. The CDR3 DNA follows: TGCAGTGCTAGCACATCCCTAGGGGACACTGAAGCTTTCTTT. Translating gives CSASTSLGDTEAFF.

The rearrangement links TRBV4-1 to TRBJ1-2, with unresolved D. Between the trimmed V and J ends, which lost 0 bases and 8 bases, there was a span of 10 bases. The CDR3 consists of 13 residues. The germline V gene encodes CDR1 MGHRA and CDR2 YSYEKL. CDR3 DNA: TGCGCCAGCAGCCAAGATCGGCGTGGGGGCTACACCTTC. It is translated as CASSQDRRGGYTF.

V is TRBV7-4 and J is TRBJ2-1; 9 bases line up with TRBD1. J was trimmed by 7 bases and V by 5 bases; bases with no gene match: 18. The CDR3 length is 18 residues. Germline CDR1 and CDR2: SGHVT and SQSDAQ. DNA of the CDR3: TGTGCCAGCAGCCCTAGGGGGGAACAGGGGGCGCCGAGAAATGAGCAGTTCTTC. Translation: CASSPRGEQGAPRNEQFF. Variable domain in full (rest from reference TRBV7-4 and TRBJ2-1): GAGVSQSPRYKVAKRGRDVALRCDSISGHVTLYWYRQTLGQGSEVLTYSQSDAQRDKSGRPSGRFSAERPERSVSTLKIQRTEQGDSAVYLCASSPRGEQGAPRNEQFFGPGTRLTVL.

This clonotype was counted a few times. The gene calls are TRBV20-1 and TRBJ2-5; 8 bases are shared with TRBD2. The J segment lost 5 bases and the V segment lost 5 bases, leaving 10 bases of the junction unmatched. Germline values: CDR1 DFQATT, CDR2 SNEGSKA (reference sequence). The CDR3 loop spans 14 amino acids. CDR3 DNA sequence: TGCAGTGCTCAAGCGGGGGCCATAGGGGAGACCCAGTACTTC. Amino acid sequence: CSAQAGAIGETQYF.

J is TRBJ2-7 and V is TRBV6-6; TRBD1 matches at 9 bases. Germline V gene lookup returns CDR1 MNHNY and CDR2 SVGAGI (reference sequence). The CDR3 loop spans 15 amino acids. Trimming removed 4 bases from V and 2 bases from J; junction bases left unmatched: 6. The CDR3 loop is CASSSPGTGTYEQYV. The CDR3 DNA is TGTGCCAGCAGTTCCCCCGGGACAGGGACCTACGAGCAGTACGTC.

This clonotype was detected a few times. This sequence joins TRBV28 and TRBJ2-1, with 8 bases lining up with TRBD1. With 3 bases clipped from V and 0 bases from J, the junction kept 7 bases outside the gene matches. The CDR3 totals 17 residues. Germline assignment: CDR1 MDHEN and CDR2 SYDVKM. The CDR3, as DNA: TGTGCCAGCAGTTTCCCGAGACAGGGGAGCTCCTACAATGAGCAGTTCTTC. As protein: CASSFPRQGSSYNEQFF.

There are many counts of this clonotype. The gene calls are TRBV7-8 and TRBJ1-4; possibly TRBD1 for D (5 bases). The germline V gene has CDR1 SGHVS and CDR2 FQNEAQ. V lost 8 bases, J lost 3 bases, and 22 bases lay in between. CDR3 size: 17 residues. The CDR3 loop is CASARWEGRKSNEKLFF. CDR3 in DNA: TGTGCCAGCGCCCGGTGGGAGGGACGAAAATCTAATGAAAAACTGTTTTTT.

The chain uses TRBV28 and TRBJ2-1; perhaps TRBD2 as D (5 bases). With 8 bases removed from V and 4 bases from J, the gap between germline ends came to 15 bases. Germline CDR1 reads MDHEN; CDR2 reads SYDVKM. The CDR3 is 14 residues long. The CDR3 loop is CASLPLDTYNEQFF. CDR3 DNA: TGTGCCAGCCTCCCACTAGACACATACAATGAGCAGTTCTTC.

The chain couples TRBV20-1 to TRBJ1-2, with D perhaps TRBD1 (5 bases). Trimming removed 2 bases from V and 4 bases from J, with 14 bases in between. CDR3 length: 14 residues. Germline V gene data show CDR1 as DFQATT and CDR2 as SNEGSKA (reference sequence). The CDR3 sequence is CSARSGLGTYGYTF. The CDR3 DNA is TGCAGTGCTAGAAGCGGTCTCGGGACCTATGGCTACACCTTC.